The entry below gives a single T cell receptor beta chain sequence along with its context. The antigen is unknown. This sample is part of a study of T-cell memory formation after mild COVID-19. General study results and limits: CD4+ contracting clones were found mainly in CM and EM, and CD8+ ones in EMRA. Researchers found some responding clones in pre-infection memory, a sign that cross-reactive memory joined.

Germline CDR1 and CDR2: LGHNT and FRNRAP. V lost 5 bases and J 3 bases, leaving 13 bases between the germline ends. The CDR3 length is 14 residues. TCRdb fed the 5' RACE reads into MiXCR, producing one record per CDR3 protein. The sample has hundreds of thousands of distinct CDR3 sequences, roughly 15% seen once. V is TRBV12-5 and J is TRBJ1-1; perhaps TRBD1 as D (6 bases). The specimen was PBMCs or a T cell subset sorted from them (not recorded which). The clonotype originates from a man between 18 and 35 years old who had mild COVID-19 (a few samples of this study predate the infection). Cell type and time point are not known. The CDR3 here is CASGLEGGYTEAFF. The DNA of the CDR3 is TGTGCTAGTGGTCTGGAGGGGGGCTACACTGAAGCTTTCTTT.